Listed here are 27 T cell receptor beta chains from one sample, sequenced in a study of T cells in Graves' hyperthyroidism and ophthalmopathy. TCR beta CDR3 sequences were amplified from RNA transcripts. The primer set for the first-round RT-PCR of the TCR CDR3 was HTBI. TCRdb re-called the multiplex PCR reads through MiXCR, storing one row per CDR3 protein. This table holds some 360,000 distinct CDR3 sequences, less than 20% found once. The sequenced sample was blood. The receptors originated from a middle-aged woman with Graves' ophthalmopathy.

At least ten counts were recorded for this clonotype. The rearrangement links TRBV7-9 to TRBJ2-5; D perhaps matches TRBD2 (5 bases). Germline loops: CDR1 SEHNR, CDR2 FQNEAQ (reference sequence). Trimming removed 3 bases at V and 7 bases at J, with 18 bases between. The CDR3 is made up of 15 amino acids. CDR3 DNA sequence: TGTGCCAGCAGCTTCCGGAGCGGATACGAAGGGACCCAGTACTTC. It translates to CASSFRSGYEGTQYF. The variable domain in full, with the rest retrieved from reference TRBV7-9 and TRBJ2-5, is DTGVSQNPRHKITKRGQNVTFRCDPISEHNRLYWYRQTLGQGPEFLTYFQNEAQLEKSRLLSDRFSAERPKGSFSTLEIQRTEQGDSAMYLCASSFRSGYEGTQYFGPGTRLLVL.

The sample holds many counts of this clonotype. The CDR3 DNA is TGTGCCAGCAGTTTATATCCAGGGATCACCGGGGAGCTGTTTTTT. As protein: CASSLYPGITGELFF. The chain joins TRBV28 to TRBJ2-2, with D maybe TRBD1 (5 bases). The ends were cut back, 1 base at V and 4 bases at J, with 10 bases in the middle. The CDR3 is 15 amino acids. Looked up from germline, CDR1 is MDHEN and CDR2 is SYDVKM.

As concerns this clonotype: With a much larger clone just one base away, this may be a read error. This rearrangement joins TRBV9 to TRBJ2-7; maybe TRBD1 (5 bases). This CDR3 has 13 amino acids. Germline V gene sequence: CDR1 SGDLS, CDR2 YYNGEE. V gave up 7 bases and J gave up 0 bases, with 11 bases separating them. The CDR3: CASASTGSYEQYF. Here the CDR3 DNA reads TGTGCCAGCGCCTCTACAGGCTCCTACGAGCAGTACTTC.

The chain couples TRBV30 to TRBJ1-1; D might be TRBD1 (5 bases). Per the germline V gene, CDR1 is GTSNPN and CDR2 is SVGIG (reference sequence). The CDR3 spans 13 residues. Between the trimmed V and J ends, which lost 2 bases and 7 bases, there was a span of 14 bases. CDR3 residues: CAWSNYRQFEAFF. The DNA of the CDR3 is TGTGCCTGGAGTAATTACAGACAGTTTGAAGCTTTCTTT.

The table lists this clonotype with many counts. The V call is TRBV28, the J call TRBJ2-2; the D is unclear. CDR3 length equals 13 residues. Trimming took 3 bases from V and 8 from J, leaving 10 bases between them. CDR1 and CDR2 from the germline V gene are MDHEN and SYDVKM. This chain's CDR3 is CASSFATLGELFF. The DNA for the CDR3 is TGTGCCAGCAGTTTTGCGACTTTGGGGGAGCTGTTTTTT.

This clonotype was found many times. V and J are TRBV27 and TRBJ2-4; TRBD1 is a possible D gene (5 bases). The length of the CDR3 is 18 residues. CDR1 is MNHEY and CDR2 is SMNVEV in the germline V gene (reference sequence). V lost 5 bases to trimming and J lost 0 bases, with 20 bases between them. CDR3 in DNA: TGTGCCAGCAGTACCCTCATCAAAGACAGACGAGCCAAAAACATTCAGTACTTC. Its translation is CASSTLIKDRRAKNIQYF.

This clonotype was observed at least ten times. V is TRBV6-1 and J is TRBJ2-7; unclear D gene. CDR3 length: 13 amino acids. The V end lost 3 bases, the J end lost 4 bases, and 10 bases lay between the germline ends. Germline CDR1 MNHNS, CDR2 SASEGT. DNA of the CDR3: TGTGCCAGCAGTGATTTTAGGAGATACGAGCAGTACTTC. Amino acids: CASSDFRRYEQYF.

This clonotype was detected many times. The CDR3 region has the DNA TGTGCCAGCAGCCGACGGACAGCTAACTATGGCTACACCTTC. Translating it yields CASSRRTANYGYTF. The chain recombines TRBV28 with TRBJ1-2; D perhaps matches TRBD1 (6 bases). V was shortened by 6 bases and J by 0 bases, with 11 bases between the two germline ends. Germline loops: CDR1 MDHEN, CDR2 SYDVKM. The CDR3 extends over 14 amino acids.

The chain uses TRBV25-1 and TRBJ2-5, with TRBD1 matching 7 bases. The J segment lost 5 bases and the V segment lost 3 bases, leaving 9 bases of the junction unmatched. The CDR3 is 15 amino acids. Germline assignment: CDR1 MGHDK and CDR2 SYGVNS. CDR3 nucleotides: TGTGCCAGCAGTGACAACAGGGGTTCGTGGGAGACCCAGTACTTC. Translating gives CASSDNRGSWETQYF.

This clonotype was seen a single time. For the CDR3, the DNA is TGCAGTGCTAGAGAGATGGGAACTGGGGCCAACGTCCTGACTTTC. Residues: CSAREMGTGANVLTF. This chain connects TRBV20-1 to TRBJ2-6; D call uncertain. The CDR3 sequence is 15 residues long. Germline V gene data show CDR1 as DFQATT and CDR2 as SNEGSKA (reference sequence). V lost 0 bases and J 2 bases, leaving 8 bases between the germline ends.

This clonotype was recorded many times. J is TRBJ2-7 and V is TRBV2; no clear D. This CDR3 spans 14 amino acids. The V gene's germline CDR1 is SNHLY and CDR2 FYNNEI. V lost 1 base, J lost 3 bases, and 10 bases lay in between. The CDR3 DNA reads TGTGCCAGCAGTGAAGGTGATCGTCACTACGAGCAGTACTTC. Translated: CASSEGDRHYEQYF.

This clonotype was counted ten times or more. The chain employs TRBV28 and TRBJ1-2; no clear D. Per the germline V gene, CDR1 is MDHEN and CDR2 is SYDVKM. V gave up 6 bases and J gave up 4 bases, with 9 bases separating them. The CDR3 loop spans 12 amino acids. The CDR3 reads CASSDDLYGYTF. The CDR3, as DNA: TGTGCCAGCAGCGACGACCTCTATGGCTACACCTTC.

Ten or more counts support this clonotype. The genes are TRBV28 and TRBJ2-5; tentative D call: TRBD1 (6 bases). The germline V gene has CDR1 MDHEN and CDR2 SYDVKM. Trimming pared 4 bases from V and 2 bases from J, leaving 14 bases between. The CDR3 contains 15 residues. The CDR3 DNA is TGTGCCAGCAGTTCCCTCCGGGACAAGCAAGAGACCCAGTACTTC. Amino acid sequence: CASSSLRDKQETQYF.

The CDR3 nucleotides read TGTGCCAGCTCACTGTGGGGGGGTCAGCCCCAGCATTTT. Its protein product is CASSLWGGQPQHF. The rearrangement uses TRBV18 and TRBJ1-5, with D perhaps matching TRBD1 (5 bases). The V end was cut by 4 bases, the J end by 6 bases, with 10 bases between. The CDR3 contains 13 residues. Germline V CDR1 and CDR2: KGHSH, LQKENI. Combining the CDR3 with reference TRBV18 and TRBJ1-5 gives the whole variable domain NAGVMQNPRHLVRRRGQEARLRCSPMKGHSHVYWYRQLPEEGLKFMVYLQKENIIDESGMPKERFSAEFPKEGPSILRIQQVVRGDSAAYFCASSLWGGQPQHFGDGTRLSIL.

This clonotype occurred many times. The rearrangement uses TRBV29-1 and TRBJ2-7; no clear D. This CDR3 spans 13 amino acids. The V gene's germline CDR1 is SQVTM and CDR2 ANQGSEA. The CDR3 sequence is CPPFRTANYEQYF. The DNA of the CDR3 is TGCCCCCCCTTTCGAACAGCCAACTACGAGCAGTACTTC.

This clonotype was seen more than once but under ten times. This chain uses TRBV18 with TRBJ2-1; a weak D match, TRBD1 (5 bases). The CDR3 runs 17 residues. Germline V gives CDR1 KGHSH, CDR2 LQKENI. Trimming removed 2 bases at V and 6 bases at J, with 20 bases between. CDR3 sequence: CASSPSRWGANGNEQFF. For the CDR3, the DNA is TGTGCCAGCTCACCATCCCGATGGGGCGCGAATGGCAATGAGCAGTTCTTC.

There are many counts of this clonotype. The chain has TRBV6-5 and TRBJ2-2, with TRBD2 identical over 14 bases. The CDR3 runs to 17 residues. From germline, CDR1 is MNHEY and CDR2 SVGAGI. J lost 6 bases, V lost 0 bases, and 3 bases had no gene match. In DNA, the CDR3 is TGTGCCAGCAGTTACTCGGGGACTAGCGGGAGTTCCGGGGAGCTGTTTTTT. Its translation: CASSYSGTSGSSGELFF.

This clonotype was found many times. V and J are TRBV24-1 and TRBJ2-2, with D perhaps matching TRBD1 (6 bases). V dropped 6 bases and J dropped 4 bases, with 14 bases sitting between them. Per the germline V gene, CDR1 is KGHDR and CDR2 is SFDVKD. There are 15 residues in the CDR3. The CDR3: CATSSPGHLTGELFF. The CDR3 nucleotides are TGTGCCACCAGTAGTCCGGGACACCTCACCGGGGAGCTGTTTTTT.

This clonotype was recorded a few times. The V gene is TRBV4-3, the J gene TRBJ2-2; D is undetermined. The CDR3 is 14 residues long. V was trimmed by 0 bases and J by 8 bases, leaving 10 bases between them. Germline CDR1 LGHNA, CDR2 YSLEER. Here the CDR3 reads CASSQDLGRGELFF. The DNA of the CDR3 is TGCGCCAGCAGCCAAGATCTCGGCAGGGGGGAGCTGTTTTTT.

This clonotype appeared many times. The chain employs TRBV10-3 and TRBJ1-5, with D perhaps TRBD1 (5 bases). V lost 4 bases and J 6 bases, leaving 10 bases between the germline ends. The germline V gene has CDR1 ENHRY and CDR2 SYGVKD. This CDR3 is built from 13 residues. CDR3 amino acids: CAISGTGGQPQHF. The CDR3 bases are TGTGCCATCAGTGGGACGGGGGGTCAGCCCCAGCATTTT.

The rearrangement joins TRBV11-2 to TRBJ2-7; D is uncertain. The V gene lost 5 bases and the J gene lost 3 bases, with 14 bases spanning the gap. CDR1 is SGHAT and CDR2 is FQNNGV in the germline V gene. CDR3 size: 14 residues. The CDR3 coding sequence is TGTGCCAGCAGCGCAAACCAGTTTAGCTACGAGCAGTACTTC. Translating it yields CASSANQFSYEQYF.

The sample holds many counts of this clonotype. The chain combines TRBV19 with TRBJ2-7, with 11 positions matching TRBD1. J lost 4 bases, V lost 7 bases, and 6 bases had no gene match. The germline gives CDR1 LNHDA, CDR2 SQIVND (reference sequence). The CDR3 runs 14 residues. CDR3 amino acids: CASTPGTGGYEQYF. CDR3 bases: TGTGCCAGTACCCCCGGGACAGGGGGTTACGAGCAGTACTTC. Together with reference TRBV19 and TRBJ2-7, the CDR3 gives the full variable domain: DGGITQSPKYLFRKEGQNVTLSCEQNLNHDAMYWYRQDPGQGLRLIYYSQIVNDFQKGDIAEGYSVSREKKESFPLTVTSAQKNPTAFYLCASTPGTGGYEQYFGPGTRLTVT.

Ten or more counts support this clonotype. V is TRBV9 and J is TRBJ2-5; D unresolved. Germline V gives CDR1 SGDLS, CDR2 YYNGEE. The V and J ends lost 0 bases and 3 bases respectively, with 6 bases between them. The CDR3 is 13 residues long. Here the CDR3 DNA reads TGTGCCAGCAGCGTAGTTGGGGAAGAGACCCAGTACTTC. Translation gives CASSVVGEETQYF. Looking up the rest from reference TRBV9 and TRBJ2-5 gives the full variable domain: DSGVTQTPKHLITATGQRVTLRCSPRSGDLSVYWYQQSLDQGLQFLIQYYNGEERAKGNILERFSAQQFPDLHSELNLSSLELGDSALYFCASSVVGEETQYFGPGTRLLVL.

This clonotype showed up many times. The V and J genes are TRBV13 and TRBJ1-2; possible D gene TRBD1, 6 bases. This CDR3 is 14 amino acids long. Germline values: CDR1 PRHDT, CDR2 FYEKMQ (reference sequence). The ends were cut back, 6 bases at V and 3 bases at J, with 14 bases in the middle. The CDR3 region is CASRSAGEDYGYTF. DNA of the CDR3: TGTGCCAGCAGGTCCGCAGGGGAAGACTATGGCTACACCTTC.

This clonotype was observed at least ten times. The V gene is TRBV27, the J gene TRBJ2-7; D not certain. Trimming pared 3 bases from V and 1 base from J, leaving 16 bases between. The V gene's germline CDR1 is MNHEY and CDR2 SMNVEV (reference sequence). The CDR3 spans 16 residues. The CDR3 loop is CASSLATGSGSYEQYF. The CDR3 DNA reads TGTGCCAGCAGTTTGGCCACCGGGTCAGGTTCCTACGAGCAGTACTTC.

This clonotype was counted many times. The V gene is TRBV24-1, the J gene TRBJ2-7; TRBD2 agrees at 7 bases. The CDR3 is made up of 16 amino acids. In germline, CDR1 is KGHDR, CDR2 SFDVKD. V lost 4 bases to trimming and J lost 2 bases; unmatched junction nucleotides: 10. The CDR3 here is CATSDPGGTNPYEQYF. In DNA, the CDR3 is TGTGCCACCAGTGACCCGGGCGGGACTAACCCCTACGAGCAGTACTTC.

This clonotype was detected many times. The chain couples TRBV6-1 to TRBJ1-2, with 7 bases matching TRBD1. CDR3 size: 15 residues. Germline CDR1 is MNHNS and CDR2 is SASEGT. Germline trimming cut 1 base from V and 8 bases from J; bases unmatched to any gene: 10. CDR3 sequence: CASSEVLTGLRGYTF. The DNA of the CDR3 is TGTGCCAGCAGTGAAGTATTGACAGGGTTACGGGGCTACACCTTC.